The rows below give T cell receptor beta chains drawn from one sample of a study of cytomegalovirus exposure and HLA in healthy donors. The protocol was immunoSEQ multiplex PCR, while the TCRdb copy is restricted to in-frame clones and leaves out a portion. The data show 250,000 to 400,000 clones, with approximately 86% seen just once and approximately 0.9% held by the top ten. Source material: PBMCs. The receptors shown here come from a man in his thirties or forties in good health and CMV-seronegative. CDR3s include the opening cysteine and the closing phenylalanine or tryptophan. Each record gives: CDR3 protein, CDR3 DNA, CDR3 length, J gene, V gene, D gene, clone size. A D gene is named only where the DNA matches it firmly. Clone size appears in some rows only: once, few, many, or a class for an expanded clone.

CASSAHWGGSGELFF,TGTGCCAGCAGCGCACATTGGGGGGGATCCGGGGAGCTGTTTTTT,15,TRBJ2-2,TRBV9,TRBD2,.
CAISESGRRNTEAFF,TGTGCCATCAGTGAGTCGGGCAGAAGAAACACTGAAGCTTTCTTT,15,TRBJ1-1,TRBV10-3,.,.
CASRGGFGDEQFF,TGTGCCAGCAGGGGGGGGTTTGGCGATGAGCAGTTCTTC,13,TRBJ2-1,TRBV2,TRBD2,.
CASRGTSGGSYEQYF,TGTGCCAGCAGGGGGACTAGCGGGGGGTCCTACGAGCAGTACTTC,15,TRBJ2-7,TRBV2,TRBD2,.
CASSFLGDREDYEQYF,TGTGCCAGCAGTTTCCTAGGGGACAGGGAAGACTACGAGCAGTACTTC,16,TRBJ2-7,TRBV27,TRBD1,.
CASSLQVQGVNEQFF,TGTGCCAGCAGCTTACAGGTACAGGGGGTGAATGAGCAGTTCTTC,15,TRBJ2-1,TRBV11-2,TRBD1,.
CASSPKGQATYEQYF,TGTGCCAGCAGCCCCAAGGGACAGGCGACCTACGAGCAGTACTTC,15,TRBJ2-7,TRBV7-9,TRBD1,few
CAWRNRGGDQPQHF,TGTGCCTGGAGAAACAGGGGGGGAGATCAGCCCCAGCATTTT,14,TRBJ1-5,TRBV30,TRBD1,.
CASSIASRNTEAFF,TGTGCCAGTAGTATCGCCTCCAGGAACACTGAAGCTTTCTTT,14,TRBJ1-1,TRBV19,.,once
CASRRGKNTEAFF,TGTGCCAGCCGACGGGGGAAAAACACTGAAGCTTTCTTT,13,TRBJ1-1,TRBV6-5,.,.
CASSDSLSGGGEQFF,TGTGCCAGCAGTGACTCACTATCGGGGGGCGGCGAGCAGTTCTTC,15,TRBJ2-1,TRBV6-4,.,.
CASSFRMNTEAFF,TGCGCCAGCAGCTTTAGAATGAACACTGAAGCTTTCTTT,13,TRBJ1-1,TRBV5-1,.,.
CASSPDRGNKNIQYF,TGTGCCAGCAGCCCCGACAGGGGAAACAAAAACATTCAGTACTTC,15,TRBJ2-4,TRBV13,TRBD1,.
CASSVRGDYTGELFF,TGCGCCAGCAGCGTCCGGGGGGACTACACCGGGGAGCTGTTTTTT,15,TRBJ2-2,TRBV5-1,TRBD2,few